The entry that follows covers one TCR beta chain sequence. Its antigen is unknown. The source of the sample is a study of blood T cells in healthy people across ages. Notes on the study in general: Long-lived donors carried more naive CD4+ cells and greater diversity than aged donors. Unknown CMV status may confound age-related changes in expanded clones.

For the second PCR, which ran for roughly 6 to 11 cycles, a sample-barcoded 5' primer and a J-beta primer mix were used. TCRdb analysed the 5' RACE reads with MiXCR anew, one entry per CDR3 protein. The data show around 650,000 distinct CDR3 sequences, around 41% seen once. Sample donors were healthy Caucasian individuals that came from Russia, aged roughly 6 to 90. Each sample yielded at least 7 million isolated PBMCs. J was trimmed by 6 bases and V by 4 bases; bases with no gene match: 5. CDR1 is DFQATT and CDR2 is SNEGSKA in the germline V gene (reference sequence). There are 13 residues in the CDR3.

The source material was blood. This receptor was obtained from an elderly man in good health. The rearrangement uses TRBV20-1 and TRBJ1-5; 8 nucleotides align to TRBD1. Here the CDR3 reads CSAKPTGGQPQHF. The CDR3 DNA reads TGCAGTGCTAAGCCCACAGGGGGTCAGCCCCAGCATTTT.